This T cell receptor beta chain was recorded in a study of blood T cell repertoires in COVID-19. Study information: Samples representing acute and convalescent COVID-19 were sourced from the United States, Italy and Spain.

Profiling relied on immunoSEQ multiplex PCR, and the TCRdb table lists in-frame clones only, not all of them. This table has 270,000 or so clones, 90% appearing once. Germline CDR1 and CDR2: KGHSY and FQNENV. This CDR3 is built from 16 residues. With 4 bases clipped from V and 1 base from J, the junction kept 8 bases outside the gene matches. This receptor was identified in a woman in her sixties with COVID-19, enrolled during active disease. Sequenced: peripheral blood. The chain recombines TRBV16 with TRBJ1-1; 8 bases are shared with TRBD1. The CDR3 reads CASSRQTGVGNTEAFF. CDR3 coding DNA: TGTGCCAGCAGCCGCCAGACAGGGGTGGGGAACACTGAAGCTTTCTTT.